Sequencing of this T cell receptor (beta chain) was carried out in a study of blood T cell repertoires in COVID-19. Generated by immunoSEQ multiplex PCR, the TCRdb table keeps only in-frame clones and is missing some. The table shows approximately 110,000 clones, with almost 90% occurring only once. V gave up 0 bases and J gave up 1 base, with 13 bases separating them. The germline gives CDR1 SGHRS, CDR2 YFSETQ. The CDR3 contains 16 residues. This rearrangement joins TRBV5-1 to TRBJ1-1; maybe TRBD1 (6 bases). The sample was peripheral blood. The receptor was isolated from a woman in her forties or fifties with active or convalescent COVID-19. The CDR3 region has the DNA TGCGCCAGCAGCTTGGTTGGGTTGGGGGCGAACACTGAAGCTTTCTTT. Translation: CASSLVGLGANTEAFF.